The clone carrying this T cell receptor beta chain was seen a handful of times. Germline trimming cut 5 bases from V and 3 bases from J; bases unmatched to any gene: 9. CDR1 and CDR2 (germline): SGHTA, FQGTGA. The CDR3 has 15 residues. A single record per CDR3 protein comes from TCRdb applying MiXCR to the RT-PCR reads. The repertoire holds about 700,000 distinct CDR3 sequences, with 14% as singletons. J is TRBJ1-2 and V is TRBV7-3, with TRBD1 identical over 7 bases. The origin of this receptor is a female donor in good health, serving as a healthy control. The material sequenced was memory CD4+ T cells from blood. CDR3 sequence: CASSETGSLYYGYTF. The CDR3, as DNA: TGTGCCAGCAGCGAGACAGGGTCGTTGTACTATGGCTACACCTTC.